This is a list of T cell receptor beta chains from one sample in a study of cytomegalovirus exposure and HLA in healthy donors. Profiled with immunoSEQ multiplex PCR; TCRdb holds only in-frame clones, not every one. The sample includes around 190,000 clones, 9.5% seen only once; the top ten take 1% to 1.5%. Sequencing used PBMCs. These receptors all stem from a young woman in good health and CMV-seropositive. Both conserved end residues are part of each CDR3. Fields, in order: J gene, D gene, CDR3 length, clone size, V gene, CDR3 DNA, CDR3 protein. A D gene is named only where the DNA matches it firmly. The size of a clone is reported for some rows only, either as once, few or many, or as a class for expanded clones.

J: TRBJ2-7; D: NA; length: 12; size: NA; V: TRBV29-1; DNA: TGCAGCGTTCGACAGGACTCCTACGAGCAGTACTTC; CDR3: CSVRQDSYEQYF
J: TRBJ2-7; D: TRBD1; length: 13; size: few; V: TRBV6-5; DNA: TGTGCCAGCAGTTATTCGGGACAGGGGAAGCAGTACTTC; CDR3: CASSYSGQGKQYF
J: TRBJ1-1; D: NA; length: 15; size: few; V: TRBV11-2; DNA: TGTGCCAGCAGCTCAATACAGGGTCGGGACACTGAAGCTTTCTTT; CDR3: CASSSIQGRDTEAFF
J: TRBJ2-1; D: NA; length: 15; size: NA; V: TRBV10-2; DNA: TGCGCCAGCAGTCCGAGGCCAAGGATCTACAATGAGCAGTTCTTC; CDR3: CASSPRPRIYNEQFF
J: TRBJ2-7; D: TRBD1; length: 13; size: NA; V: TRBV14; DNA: TGTGCCAGCAGCCAGACAGGGGACTACGAGCAGTACTTC; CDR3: CASSQTGDYEQYF
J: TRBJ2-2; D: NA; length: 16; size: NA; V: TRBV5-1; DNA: TGCGCCAGCAGCTTGGCCGCCGGGCAGGGATCGGGGGAGCTGTTTTTT; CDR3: CASSLAAGQGSGELFF
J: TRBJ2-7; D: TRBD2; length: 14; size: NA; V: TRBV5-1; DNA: TGCGCCAGCAGCCCCACTAGCGGGAGTAACGAGCAGTACTTC; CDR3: CASSPTSGSNEQYF
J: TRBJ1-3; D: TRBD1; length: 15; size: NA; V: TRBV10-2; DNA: TGCGCCAGCAGCCCGACAGGGGAACCCGGAAACACCATATATTTT; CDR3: CASSPTGEPGNTIYF
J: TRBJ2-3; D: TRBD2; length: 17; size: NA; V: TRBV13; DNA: TGTGCCAGCAGCCGGTCGACTAGCGGGAGATACGGAGATACGCAGTATTTT; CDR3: CASSRSTSGRYGDTQYF
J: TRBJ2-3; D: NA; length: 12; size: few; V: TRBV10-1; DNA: TGCGCCAGCAGCAAACAGGCAGATACGCAGTATTTT; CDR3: CASSKQADTQYF
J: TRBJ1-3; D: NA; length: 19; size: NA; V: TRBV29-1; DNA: TGCAGCGTTGTTATTCGGCCGACGGAACCTACAGTCTCTGGAAACACCATATATTTT; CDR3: CSVVIRPTEPTVSGNTIYF
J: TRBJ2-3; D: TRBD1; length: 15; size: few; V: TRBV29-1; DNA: TGCAGCCTGATTTCTGGACAGGGTAGCACAGATACGCAGTATTTT; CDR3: CSLISGQGSTDTQYF
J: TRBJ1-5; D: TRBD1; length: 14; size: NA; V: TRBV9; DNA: TGTGCCAGCAGCGGCCGGGACAGCTATCAGCCCCAGCATTTT; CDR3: CASSGRDSYQPQHF
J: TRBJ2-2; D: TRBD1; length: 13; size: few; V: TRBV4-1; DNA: TGCGCCGGAAAGGGGGCAGACACCGGGGAGCTGTTTTTT; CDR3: CAGKGADTGELFF
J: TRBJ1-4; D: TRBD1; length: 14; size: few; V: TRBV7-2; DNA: TGTGCCAGCAGGGCCGGGACAGGGAATGAAAAACTGTTTTTT; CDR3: CASRAGTGNEKLFF
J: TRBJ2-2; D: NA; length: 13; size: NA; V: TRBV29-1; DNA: TGCAGCCTCCTCCAACGGGACACCGGGGAGCTGTTTTTT; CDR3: CSLLQRDTGELFF
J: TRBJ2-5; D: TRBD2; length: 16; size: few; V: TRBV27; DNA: TGTGCCAGCTACCCCTCGGGGACTAGCACACAAGAGACCCAGTACTTC; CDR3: CASYPSGTSTQETQYF
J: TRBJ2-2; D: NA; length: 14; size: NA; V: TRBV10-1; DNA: TGCGCCAGCAGTGGGACAGACAACACCGGGGAGCTGTTTTTT; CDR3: CASSGTDNTGELFF
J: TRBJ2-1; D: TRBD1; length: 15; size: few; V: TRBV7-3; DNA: TGTGCCAGCAGCTTAACGGGACAGGGGAACAATGAGCAGTTCTTC; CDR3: CASSLTGQGNNEQFF
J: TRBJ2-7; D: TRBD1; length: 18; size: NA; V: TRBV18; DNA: TGTGCCAGCTCACGCTTACAACTCGGACAGGCCCGATCCTACGAGCAGTACTTC; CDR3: CASSRLQLGQARSYEQYF
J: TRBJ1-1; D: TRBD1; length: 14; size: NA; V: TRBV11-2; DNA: TGTGCCAGCAGCTTAAACAGGGGGGGCACTGAAGCTTTCTTT; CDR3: CASSLNRGGTEAFF
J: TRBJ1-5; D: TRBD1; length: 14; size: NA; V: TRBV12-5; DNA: TGTGCTAGTGGACCCGGGACAGGGTATCAGCCCCAGCATTTT; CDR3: CASGPGTGYQPQHF
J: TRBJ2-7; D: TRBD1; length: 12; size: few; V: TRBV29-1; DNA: TGCAGCGTCAGACAGGGGAGCTACGAGCAGTACTTC; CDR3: CSVRQGSYEQYF
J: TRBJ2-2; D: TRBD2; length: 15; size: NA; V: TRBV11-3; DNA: TGTGCCAGCAGCTTAGGACTAGCCGACACCGGGGAGCTGTTTTTT; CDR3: CASSLGLADTGELFF
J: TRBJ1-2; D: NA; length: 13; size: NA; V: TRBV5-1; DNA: TGCGCCAGCAGCTTACAGGATCGTGATGGCTACACCTTC; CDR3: CASSLQDRDGYTF
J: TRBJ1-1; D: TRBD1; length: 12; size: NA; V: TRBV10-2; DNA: TGCGCCAGCAGACAGGGGGACACTGAAGCTTTCTTT; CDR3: CASRQGDTEAFF
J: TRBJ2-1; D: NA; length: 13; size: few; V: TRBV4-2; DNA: TGTGCCAGCAGCCAATCTCTCTACAATGAGCAGTTCTTC; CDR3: CASSQSLYNEQFF
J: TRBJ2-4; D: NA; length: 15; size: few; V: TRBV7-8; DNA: TGTGCCAGCAGCTCTGGCCCCTTAGCCAAAAACATTCAGTACTTC; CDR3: CASSSGPLAKNIQYF
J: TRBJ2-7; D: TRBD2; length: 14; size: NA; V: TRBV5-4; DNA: TGTGCCAGCAGCTTTGGACTAGCGGGCTACGAGCAGTACTTC; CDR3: CASSFGLAGYEQYF
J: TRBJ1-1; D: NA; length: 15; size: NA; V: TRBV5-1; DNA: TGCGCCAGCAGCTTGGGACCGGGGGGGAGAACTGAAGCTTTCTTT; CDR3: CASSLGPGGRTEAFF
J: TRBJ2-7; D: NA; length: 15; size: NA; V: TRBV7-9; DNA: TGTGCCAGCAGCTTCCCAGGACTGGAGGGGAACGAGCAGTACTTC; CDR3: CASSFPGLEGNEQYF
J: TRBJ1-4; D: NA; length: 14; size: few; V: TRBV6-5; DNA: TGTGCCAGCAGACGCGACAGTATAGATGAAAAACTGTTTTTT; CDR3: CASRRDSIDEKLFF
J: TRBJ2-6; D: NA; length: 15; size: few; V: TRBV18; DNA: TGTGCCAGCTCTTCGGACTATTCCGGGGCCAACGTCCTGACTTTC; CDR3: CASSSDYSGANVLTF
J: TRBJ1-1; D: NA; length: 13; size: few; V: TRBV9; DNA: TGTGCCAGCAGCGTAGTTGTGGAGACTGAAGCTTTCTTT; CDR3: CASSVVVETEAFF
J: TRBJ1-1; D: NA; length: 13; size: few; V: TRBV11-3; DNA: TGTGCCAGCAGCTTAGGGCAGGGCACTGAAGCTTTCTTT; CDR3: CASSLGQGTEAFF
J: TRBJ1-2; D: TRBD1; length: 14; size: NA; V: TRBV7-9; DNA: TGTGCCAGCAGCTTAACAGGGGCTTCCTATGGCTACACCTTC; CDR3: CASSLTGASYGYTF
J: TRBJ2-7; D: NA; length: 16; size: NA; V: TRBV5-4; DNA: TGTGCCAGCAGCCGGCCTCCAGGGGTACTTCAGTACGAGCAGTACTTC; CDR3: CASSRPPGVLQYEQYF
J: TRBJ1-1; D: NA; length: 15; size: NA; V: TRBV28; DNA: TGTGCCAGCAGTTCCGACCAGGGGCCCCACACTGAAGCTTTTTTT; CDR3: CASSSDQGPHTEAFF
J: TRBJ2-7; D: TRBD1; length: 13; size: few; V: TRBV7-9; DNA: TGTGCCAGCAGTCTCCGGGACAGCTACGAGCAGTACTTC; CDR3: CASSLRDSYEQYF
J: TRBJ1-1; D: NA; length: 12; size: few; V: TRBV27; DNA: TGTGCCAGCGGAGAGAGGAACACTGAAGCTTTCTTT; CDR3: CASGERNTEAFF
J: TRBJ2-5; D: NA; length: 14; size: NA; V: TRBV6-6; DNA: TGTGCCAGCAGTTATCCGGGGGACGGGGAGACCCAGTACTTC; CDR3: CASSYPGDGETQYF
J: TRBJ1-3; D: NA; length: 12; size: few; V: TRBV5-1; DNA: TGCGCCAGCAGCCCCGTGGGGGGAGCCATATATTTT; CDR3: CASSPVGGAIYF
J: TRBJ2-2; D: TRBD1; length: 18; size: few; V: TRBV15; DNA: TGTGCCACCAGCAGGTCTTCGGGGCAGGGGGAAGACACCGGGGAGCTGTTTTTT; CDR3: CATSRSSGQGEDTGELFF
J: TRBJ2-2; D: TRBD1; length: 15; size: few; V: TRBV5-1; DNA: TGCGCCAGCAGTTCCGGGACAGCGAACACCGGGGAGCTGTTTTTT; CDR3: CASSSGTANTGELFF
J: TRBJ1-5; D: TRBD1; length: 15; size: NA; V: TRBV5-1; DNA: TGCGCCAGCAGCTTGAGGGGGCTCGACAATCAGCCCCAGCATTTT; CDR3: CASSLRGLDNQPQHF
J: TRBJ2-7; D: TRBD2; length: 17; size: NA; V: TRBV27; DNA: TGTGCCAGCAGTTCATCCCCCCTAGCGGGAGGGGTGAGCGAGCAGTACTTC; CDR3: CASSSSPLAGGVSEQYF
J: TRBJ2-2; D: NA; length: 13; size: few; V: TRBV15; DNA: TGTGCCACCAGCAGAGATCCTAGTAGGGAGCTGTTTTTT; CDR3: CATSRDPSRELFF
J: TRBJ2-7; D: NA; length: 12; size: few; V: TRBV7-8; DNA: TGTGCCAGCAGCTCGAAAGCCAACGAGCAGTACTTC; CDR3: CASSSKANEQYF
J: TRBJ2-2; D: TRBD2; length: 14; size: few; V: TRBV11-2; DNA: TGTGCCAGCAGCTTCCCGACTAGCGGCGGGGAGCTGTTTTTT; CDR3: CASSFPTSGGELFF
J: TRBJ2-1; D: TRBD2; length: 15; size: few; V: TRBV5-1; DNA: TGCGCCAGCAGCTCCACTAGCGGGAGTATCCATGAGCAGTTCTTC; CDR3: CASSSTSGSIHEQFF
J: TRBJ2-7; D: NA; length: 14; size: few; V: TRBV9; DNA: TGTGCCAGCAGCGCGGGATCCCAATCTTACGAGCAGTACTTC; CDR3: CASSAGSQSYEQYF
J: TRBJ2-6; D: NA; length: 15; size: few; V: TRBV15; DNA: TGTGCCACCAGTCAAGGGGGGGCGGGGGCCAACGTCCTGACTTTC; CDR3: CATSQGGAGANVLTF
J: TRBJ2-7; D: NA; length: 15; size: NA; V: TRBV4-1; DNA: TGCGCCAGCAGCTCACAGGTGAGCCCCACTTGGGAGCAGTACTTC; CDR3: CASSSQVSPTWEQYF
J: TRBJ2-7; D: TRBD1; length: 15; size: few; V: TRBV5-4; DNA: TGTGCCAGCAGCTCCCAGGGGGCTGGGGCCTACGAGCAGTACTTC; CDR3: CASSSQGAGAYEQYF